The entry that follows covers one TCR beta chain sequence. The germline V and J ends were trimmed by 5 bases and 6 bases, with 18 bases remaining between them. The CDR3 extends over 15 amino acids. CDR1 is MDHEN and CDR2 is SYDVKM in the germline V gene. This sample was included in a study of shared clonotypes between healthy human individuals. Only in-frame clones appear in the TCRdb table, and some are missing; sequencing was by immunoSEQ multiplex PCR. The sample includes more than 2,000,000 clones, 85% to 95% of them seen just once. This sequence originates from a man aged 18 to 29 in good health. Some clones in this sample may be carry-over from other donors' samples. The specimen sequenced was naive CD4+ T cells from PBMCs. This sample's subset: CD45RA+ positively selected. The chain employs TRBV28 and TRBJ2-3; D possibly corresponds to TRBD2 (6 bases). CDR3 loop: CASSITSSVGDTQYF. In DNA form, the CDR3 reads TGTGCCAGCAGTATTACCTCTAGCGTGGGGGATACGCAGTATTTT.